This TCR beta chain comes out of a study of molecular identifiers for immune sequencing clone quantification. Notes on the study in general: It was shown that clones above 20 RNA copies held over 98% of effector molecules, but under 1% in naive cells.

TCRdb recomputed calls from the PCR reads with MiXCR, one row per CDR3 protein. The table lists some 320,000 distinct CDR3 sequences, about 22% of them singletons. Notes on this clonotype: Its antigen is still unknown. A much larger clonotype is one base distant, so this may be a read error.

Trimming cost V 4 bases and J 10 bases, with 16 bases left between them. The CDR3 extends over 12 amino acids. CDR1 is GTSNPN, CDR2 SVGIG, per germline (reference sequence). The clonotype originates from a human donor in good health. Some libraries in this study had Jurkat cell RNA spiked in. The chain has TRBV30 and TRBJ1-1; TRBD1 might be the D (6 bases). Material: naive CD8+ T cells from blood, with Jurkat cell RNA spiked in. Subset noted: FACS-sorted CD8+CD4-CCR7+CD45RA+ naive T cells. The CDR3, as DNA: TGTGCCTGGAACTTTGGGGCCAGGGGAGCTTTCTTT. Protein: CAWNFGARGAFF.